Below are 21 T cell receptor beta chains sequenced from a single sample in a study of T cells in Graves' hyperthyroidism and ophthalmopathy. The TCR beta CDR3 regions underwent amplification using RNA transcripts as the source. The TCR CDR3 first-round RT-PCR relied on the HTBI primer set. MiXCR was run by TCRdb on the multiplex PCR reads, yielding one entry per CDR3 protein. This sample has about 610,000 distinct CDR3 sequences, with about 45% found just once. Material: peripheral blood or thyroid tissue (not recorded which). The origin of the receptors is a woman between 18 and 30 years old with Graves' hyperthyroidism.

This clonotype appeared a few times. J is TRBJ1-4 and V is TRBV18; D is undetermined. Trimming removed 6 bases from V and 6 bases from J, with 17 bases in between. Germline V gives CDR1 KGHSH, CDR2 LQKENI. The CDR3 spans 15 residues. CDR3 DNA: TGTGCCAGCTCGCTCCAGGCCGGGGAGGATGAAAAACTGTTTTTT. Translated, it gives CASSLQAGEDEKLFF.

This clonotype was counted at least ten times. The chain joins TRBV6-5 to TRBJ1-1; the D gene is possibly TRBD1 (6 bases). Trimming stripped 4 bases from V and 10 bases from J, with 10 bases between. The length of the CDR3 is 11 residues. Germline CDR1 is MNHEY and CDR2 is SVGAGI. The DNA for the CDR3 is TGTGCCAGCAGTTTTGGGGGGCCAGCTTTCTTT. Its translation: CASSFGGPAFF.

This clonotype has more than one count but fewer than ten. The genes are TRBV2 and TRBJ2-1; 10 bases are shared with TRBD2. The CDR3 has 12 residues. Losses at the gene ends were 6 bases for V and 10 bases for J; bases not matched to a gene: 3. CDR1 SNHLY and CDR2 FYNNEI come from the germline V gene. The DNA for the CDR3 is TGTGCCAGCAGCCAACTAGCGGGAGAGCAGTTCTTC. Translated, it gives CASSQLAGEQFF. Looking up the rest from reference TRBV2 and TRBJ2-1 gives the full variable domain: EPEVTQTPSHQVTQMGQEVILRCVPISNHLYFYWYRQILGQKVEFLVSFYNNEISEKSEIFDDQFSVERPDGSNFTLKIRSTKLEDSAMYFCASSQLAGEQFFGPGTRLTVL.

This clonotype has a single count. The chain is built from TRBV2 and TRBJ2-5; the D gene is possibly TRBD2 (6 bases). Germline values: CDR1 SNHLY, CDR2 FYNNEI. Trimming shortened V by 6 bases and J by 5 bases, and 19 bases separated the two germline ends. The CDR3 has 15 residues. CDR3 nucleotides: TGTGCCAGCAGGACCGTCGGGACTGAATCGGAGACCCAGTACTTC. This sequence encodes CASRTVGTESETQYF.

The rearrangement uses TRBV7-6 and TRBJ2-3, with 8 bases matching TRBD1. The germline gives CDR1 SGHVS, CDR2 FNYEAQ. The V gene end was trimmed by 0 bases and the J gene end by 4 bases; junction bases not matched to a gene: 9. The CDR3 runs 17 residues. CDR3 coding DNA: TGTGCCAGCAGCTTAGCAGCGAGTCAGGGGGCCGCAGATACGCAGTATTTT. Its protein is CASSLAASQGAADTQYF.

The sample holds a few counts of this clonotype. The chain links TRBV6-5 to TRBJ2-7; D might be TRBD1 (8 bases). Trimming took off 5 bases at V and 5 bases at J, with 25 bases between the two ends. Germline CDR1 MNHEY, CDR2 SVGAGI. This CDR3 spans 17 amino acids. CDR3 residues: CASSIWEGFGTGDEQYF. The CDR3 DNA is TGTGCCAGCAGTATATGGGAGGGCTTCGGGACAGGAGACGAGCAGTACTTC.

The chain has TRBV7-9 and TRBJ2-7, with 7 positions matching TRBD2. The assigned J gene may be wrong: the sequence end matches TRBJ2-1 better. Germline V gene sequence: CDR1 SEHNR, CDR2 FQNEAQ (reference sequence). This CDR3 has 15 residues. CDR3 nucleotide sequence: TGTGCCAGCAAGCTCCTCCGAGGGAGGGACAATGAGCAGTTCTTC. It encodes CASKLLRGRDNEQFF.

The V gene is TRBV2, the J gene TRBJ2-6; 7 bases fit TRBD1. Germline V gene sequence: CDR1 SNHLY, CDR2 FYNNEI. V gave up 7 bases and J gave up 5 bases; unmatched junction bases: 14. This CDR3 is 17 amino acids long. The CDR3 DNA follows: TGTGCCAGCAACGGGGACAGTTCTCATTCCAGGGCCAACGTCCTGACTTTC. Protein: CASNGDSSHSRANVLTF.

This chain joins TRBV20-1 and TRBJ2-5; 13 bases match TRBD2. The CDR3 length is 14 residues. Germline CDR1 DFQATT, CDR2 SNEGSKA (reference sequence). As DNA, the CDR3 is TGCAGCAAATACGGACTAGCGGGAGAAGAGACCCAGTACTTC. The encoded protein is CSKYGLAGEETQYF.

As regards this clonotype: An end of the junction does not agree with germline; a read error may underlie this. This sequence joins TRBV5-4 and TRBJ1-2, with a weak D call TRBD1 (6 bases). The CDR3 is 13 amino acids. Germline values: CDR1 SGHNT, CDR2 YYREEE (reference sequence). CDR3 in DNA: TGCGCCAGCAGCCAAGAGAGGGGGTATGGCTACACCTTC. Translating it yields CASSQERGYGYTF.

The rearrangement links TRBV30 to TRBJ1-1; D possibly corresponds to TRBD1 (5 bases). The germline gives CDR1 GTSNPN, CDR2 SVGIG (reference sequence). This CDR3 region has 16 residues. The V gene lost 3 bases and the J gene lost 5 bases, with 22 bases spanning the gap. CDR3 nucleotides: TGTGCCTGGAGAGGCCGGGGCCACAAATTCGGGACTGAAGCTTTCTTT. Protein product: CAWRGRGHKFGTEAFF.

J is TRBJ1-2 and V is TRBV28; TRBD1 agrees at 8 bases. This CDR3 has 14 amino acids. V gave up 4 bases and J gave up 6 bases; unmatched junction bases: 7. Per germline, CDR1 MDHEN and CDR2 SYDVKM. The CDR3 region has the DNA TGTGCCAGCAGTTCGGACAGGGAAGTCAATGGCTACACCTTC. The encoded protein is CASSSDREVNGYTF.

This clonotype occurred many times. The chain joins TRBV20-1 to TRBJ2-5; D perhaps matches TRBD1 (5 bases). Germline loops: CDR1 DFQATT, CDR2 SNEGSKA (reference sequence). Trimming left V 0 bases short and J 4 bases short, with 12 bases between. CDR3 size: 14 residues. CDR3 in amino acids: CSARDPRGLETQYF. CDR3 sequence (DNA): TGCAGTGCTAGAGATCCAAGGGGATTAGAGACCCAGTACTTC.

V and J are TRBV2 and TRBJ1-5, with TRBD2 matching over 8 bases. Judging by the DNA end, TRBJ2-3 fits better; the J call may be wrong. This CDR3 comprises 15 residues. CDR1 and CDR2 (germline): SNHLY, FYNNEI. This CDR3 reads CASSEDGGRSDTQYF. The CDR3 nucleotides read TGTGCCAGCAGTGAAGACGGCGGGAGGTCAGATACGCAGTATTTT.

This clonotype came up many times. This chain uses TRBV5-1 with TRBJ2-5, with D tentatively TRBD1 (7 bases). The CDR3 runs to 18 residues. The V gene's germline CDR1 is SGHRS and CDR2 YFSETQ. The V gene lost 3 bases and the J gene lost 5 bases, with 26 bases spanning the gap. The CDR3 spells CASSSKTRGVYNWETQYF. The DNA for the CDR3 is TGCGCCAGCAGCTCCAAAACCAGGGGGGTATACAATTGGGAGACCCAGTACTTC.

This clonotype is medium-sized. This chain links TRBV20-1 with TRBJ1-6, with TRBD1 matching over 7 bases. Trimming at V came to 1 base and at J to 10 bases, leaving 10 bases not matched to a gene. This CDR3 has 15 amino acids. Germline V gives CDR1 DFQATT, CDR2 SNEGSKA (reference sequence). CDR3 in amino acids: CSARVGGAGGSPLHF. Written as DNA, the CDR3 is TGCAGTGCTAGAGTTGGAGGAGCAGGGGGATCACCCCTCCACTTT.

A remark on this clonotype: This likely comes from a read error, as the CDR3 has no conserved phenylalanine or tryptophan at its end. Because the CDR3's place on the DNA is in doubt, the DNA is left out and the CDR3 is given as listed by TCRdb. The chain has TRBV6-2 or TRBV6-3 and TRBJ1-1. The germline CDR1 and CDR2 sequences are MNHEY and SVGEGT. The CDR3 totals 13 residues, both ends included. The chain's CDR3 is CASSHQLNTEAFL.

The chain links TRBV7-9 to TRBJ2-5, with 8 positions matching TRBD1. The CDR3 covers 14 residues. Germline CDR1 SEHNR, CDR2 FQNEAQ (reference sequence). V shed 5 bases and J 4 bases; nucleotides not matched to a gene: 6. This chain's CDR3 is CASSQGQGRETQYF. The CDR3 DNA follows: TGTGCCAGCAGCCAAGGACAGGGACGAGAGACCCAGTACTTC. Filled out from reference TRBV7-9 and TRBJ2-5, the complete variable domain reads DTGVSQNPRHKITKRGQNVTFRCDPISEHNRLYWYRQTLGQGPEFLTYFQNEAQLEKSRLLSDRFSAERPKGSFSTLEIQRTEQGDSAMYLCASSQGQGRETQYFGPGTRLLVL.

This clonotype was recorded at least ten times. This chain links TRBV25-1 with TRBJ2-6, with no clear D. V gave up 7 bases and J gave up 2 bases, with 18 bases separating them. The V gene's germline CDR1 is MGHDK and CDR2 SYGVNS. The CDR3 consists of 17 residues. The CDR3: CASTTTTILAGANVLTF. DNA of the CDR3: TGTGCCAGCACCACTACCACCATTTTGGCTGGGGCCAACGTCCTGACTTTC.

The table lists this clonotype with many counts. V usage is TRBV7-2 and J usage is TRBJ2-7; D is possibly TRBD2 (5 bases). Looked up from germline, CDR1 is SGHTA and CDR2 is FQGNSA. This CDR3 spans 18 amino acids. The V gene lost 1 base and the J gene lost 3 bases, with 22 bases spanning the gap. The CDR3 sequence: CASSLVMAFDRTDYEQYF. The CDR3, as DNA: TGTGCCAGCAGCTTAGTTATGGCTTTTGATCGGACTGACTACGAGCAGTACTTC.

J is TRBJ2-7 and V is TRBV27, with TRBD1 identical over 9 bases. Unmatched junction bases numbered 18, after V lost 4 bases and J lost 2 bases. Germline-derived CDR1 and CDR2 are MNHEY and SMNVEV (reference sequence). The CDR3 has 19 residues. The DNA of the CDR3 is TGTGCCAGCAGTTCCCGGACAGGGGTCGTCGGTAGACCTCCCTACGAGCAGTACTTC. This translates into CASSSRTGVVGRPPYEQYF.